The 16 T cell receptor beta chains in this list originate from one sample, sequenced in a study of cytomegalovirus exposure and HLA in healthy donors (dated by TCRdb to 2016 to 2017). Library generation was performed with the immunoSEQ multiplex PCR assay. The multiplex PCR relied on a mix of 60 forward primers for TCR Vbeta segments and 13 reverse primers for TCR Jbeta segments. TCRdb's version of the immuneACCESS table is confined to in-frame rearrangements and falls short of the full clone set. An unresolved V gene accounts for under half of the shortfall where checked; the remainder is of unknown origin. This sample has some 65,000 clones in its table, and less than 65% of those were observed once. The top ten clones comprise around 2.7% of the sample. The sequencing sample was made of PBMCs. Receptors originate from a man aged 25-40 years in good health and CMV-seronegative.

The CDR3 loop reads CAWSYGRNTGELFF. CDR3 coding DNA: TGTGCCTGGAGTTACGGTCGGAACACCGGGGAGCTGTTTTTT. The V and J genes are TRBV30 and TRBJ2-2, with no clear D. Germline V gene lookup returns CDR1 GTSNPN and CDR2 SVGIG (reference sequence). V shed 2 bases and J shed 1 base, with 8 bases lying between them. The CDR3 totals 14 residues.

The table lists this clone with a count of one. The chain employs TRBV5-1 and TRBJ1-2; possibly TRBD1 for D (6 bases). V was shortened by 4 bases and J by 3 bases, with 16 bases between the two germline ends. The CDR3 sequence is 15 residues long. Germline CDR1 and CDR2: SGHRS and YFSETQ. The CDR3 DNA is TGCGCCAGCAGCCTTTCACAGGGACCCTACTATGGCTACACCTTC. Its translation is CASSLSQGPYYGYTF.

The table lists this clone with a count of one. This sequence joins TRBV7-3 and TRBJ2-1, with TRBD1 matching 8 bases. The CDR3 is made up of 14 amino acids. V dropped 5 bases and J dropped 9; count of bases not matched to a gene: 9. Germline V lookup: CDR1 SGHTA, CDR2 FQGTGA. The CDR3 region is CASSRSAGGGEQFF. Written as DNA, the CDR3 is TGTGCCAGCAGCCGGTCCGCAGGGGGCGGTGAGCAGTTCTTC.

The CDR3 region has the DNA TGTGCCAGCAGCCAAACCGGGACTAGCGCAAGACAAGAGACCCAGTACTTC. It specifies CASSQTGTSARQETQYF. This chain joins TRBV4-2 and TRBJ2-5; 10 bases agree with TRBD2. CDR1 and CDR2 from the germline V gene are LGHNA and YNFKEQ. The CDR3 spans 17 residues. V was pared by 2 bases and J by 2 bases, with 8 bases of the junction left unmatched.

This chain links TRBV5-1 with TRBJ1-2; D might be TRBD1 (6 bases). Germline assignment: CDR1 SGHRS and CDR2 YFSETQ. The CDR3 loop spans 13 amino acids. The V end was cut by 4 bases, the J end by 6 bases, with 13 bases between. This CDR3 is CASSRTGSDGYTF. The CDR3, as DNA: TGCGCCAGCAGCAGAACAGGGTCGGATGGCTACACCTTC.

V gene TRBV15 combines with J gene TRBJ2-7; 8 bases map to TRBD2. CDR3 size: 15 residues. With 7 bases clipped from V and 3 bases from J, the junction kept 11 bases outside the gene matches. Germline-derived CDR1 and CDR2 are LNHNV and YYDKDF (reference sequence). In nucleotides, the CDR3 is TGTGCCACCACTCCCGGGGGGGCGTCGTTCTACGAGCAGTACTTC. Residues: CATTPGGASFYEQYF. Looking up the rest from reference TRBV15 and TRBJ2-7 gives the full variable domain: DAMVIQNPRYQVTQFGKPVTLSCSQTLNHNVMYWYQQKSSQAPKLLFHYYDKDFNNEADTPDNFQSRRPNTSFCFLDIRSPGLGDTAMYLCATTPGGASFYEQYFGPGTRLTVT.

The chain has TRBV4-1 and TRBJ2-5; 9 positions match TRBD2. The CDR3 covers 14 residues. V trimming: 2 bases; J trimming: 3 bases; junction bases outside the gene matches: 1. Germline CDR1 MGHRA, CDR2 YSYEKL. The CDR3 DNA is TGCGCCAGCAGCCAATTAGCGGGGGAAGAGACCCAGTACTTC. It is translated as CASSQLAGEETQYF.

V usage is TRBV11-1 and J usage is TRBJ2-7; 7 positions match TRBD1. With 1 base clipped from V and 2 bases from J, the junction kept 5 bases outside the gene matches. The CDR3 has 15 residues. The germline CDR1 and CDR2 sequences are SGHAT and FQDESV (reference sequence). Here the CDR3 reads CASSLDRGQPYEQYF. Here the CDR3 DNA reads TGTGCCAGCAGCTTAGATAGGGGGCAACCCTACGAGCAGTACTTC.

The V call is TRBV7-9, the J call TRBJ2-6; D call uncertain. The germline gives CDR1 SEHNR, CDR2 FQNEAQ (reference sequence). The CDR3 sequence is 14 residues long. V was shortened by 6 bases and J by 0 bases, with 6 bases between the two germline ends. Here the CDR3 reads CASSLSSGANVLTF. CDR3 coding DNA: TGTGCCAGCAGTCTATCCTCTGGGGCCAACGTCCTGACTTTC.

This chain connects TRBV13 to TRBJ2-7; no clear D gene. Trimming shortened V by 2 bases and J by 6 bases, and 14 bases separated the two germline ends. Germline V gene sequence: CDR1 PRHDT, CDR2 FYEKMQ (reference sequence). This CDR3 spans 14 amino acids. CDR3 amino acids: CASSLIQSASEQYF. The CDR3 region has the DNA TGTGCCAGCAGCTTAATCCAGAGCGCGAGCGAGCAGTACTTC.

V is TRBV4-2 and J is TRBJ2-1; 8 bases are a match to TRBD2. V lost 4 bases, J lost 6 bases, and 8 bases stayed unmatched. CDR1 and CDR2 (germline): LGHNA, YNFKEQ. The CDR3 is made up of 15 amino acids. The CDR3 loop is CASSLAGGGSNEQFF. In nucleotides, the CDR3 is TGTGCCAGCAGCCTTGCGGGGGGCGGGAGCAATGAGCAGTTCTTC.

The chain carries TRBV4-1 and TRBJ2-2; 7 bases align to TRBD1. The germline V gene encodes CDR1 MGHRA and CDR2 YSYEKL. CDR3 size: 16 residues. Trimming removed 7 bases from V and 1 base from J; junction bases left unmatched: 9. The CDR3 protein is CASNARGTQNTGELFF. The CDR3, as DNA: TGCGCCAGCAATGCCAGGGGGACACAGAACACCGGGGAGCTGTTTTTT.

The genes are TRBV10-3 and TRBJ2-5; 8 bases are shared with TRBD2. This CDR3 spans 15 amino acids. Germline loops: CDR1 ENHRY, CDR2 SYGVKD. V lost 8 bases, J lost 5 bases, and 13 bases stayed unmatched. This CDR3 reads CAIGKVGGAGETQYF. The CDR3 DNA follows: TGTGCCATCGGGAAGGTCGGGGGGGCGGGGGAGACCCAGTACTTC.

This chain uses TRBV6-6 with TRBJ1-1, with D possibly TRBD1 on 5 matching bases. Germline CDR1 is MNHNY and CDR2 is SVGAGI (reference sequence). Trimming took 2 bases from V and 5 from J, leaving 9 bases between them. This CDR3 contains 13 residues. CDR3 sequence: CASSYMAGTEAFF. The CDR3 nucleotides read TGTGCCAGCAGTTACATGGCAGGGACTGAAGCTTTCTTT.

The chain carries TRBV7-7 and TRBJ2-3, with 9 bases that match TRBD2. Germline assignment: CDR1 SSHAT and CDR2 FNYEAQ (reference sequence). The CDR3 is made up of 15 amino acids. V lost 5 bases, J lost 7 bases, and 10 bases stayed unmatched. This CDR3 is CASSPSGTSINTQYF. The CDR3 bases are TGTGCCAGCAGCCCTAGTGGGACTAGCATTAATACGCAGTATTTT.

CDR3 sequence (DNA): TGTGCCAGCAGTAGCGGGGTCAAAGAGACCCAGTACTTC. This sequence encodes CASSSGVKETQYF. This chain connects TRBV9 to TRBJ2-5; 8 nucleotides agree with TRBD2. CDR3 length: 13 amino acids. V lost 5 bases, J lost 3 bases, and 3 bases stayed unmatched. Germline values: CDR1 SGDLS, CDR2 YYNGEE.